The T cell receptor beta chain described here comes from a study of glioma-infiltrating T cells. Study as a whole: Dexamethasone exposure before glioma surgery was limited to six or fewer days. About 1 million peripheral T cells were targeted at roughly 4.5- to 11-fold coverage.

Regarding this clonotype: Its specificity is unknown.

The iRepertoire nested amplicon-rescue multiplex PCR amplified TCR alpha and beta CDR3s from RNA. TCRdb redid the calling of the multiplex PCR reads with MiXCR, one entry per CDR3 protein. The table has 300,000 to 450,000 distinct CDR3 sequences, 41% seen once. Germline CDR1 and CDR2: SGHDN and FVKESK. This CDR3 is built from 16 residues. Trimming removed 0 bases from V and 4 bases from J, with 13 bases in between. The study's findings and limits: Shared blood CDR3 signature motifs marked patients with low tissue-blood divergence. Non-neoplastic patients had below-expected tissue-blood divergence, while all gliomas exceeded expectation.

The V and J genes are TRBV14 and TRBJ1-3; D is unresolved. The receptor comes from a human donor with low-grade glioma or glioblastoma, undergoing nonglioma brain surgery, or in good health (not recorded which). Sequences were obtained from glioma tissue, nonneoplastic brain tissue, or PBMCs (not recorded which). CDR3: CASSQDYMAAGNTIYF. The CDR3 bases are TGTGCCAGCAGCCAAGATTATATGGCAGCCGGAAACACCATATATTTT.